The 8 T cell receptor beta chains presented below share a single source sample, sequenced in a study of T cell changes during pregnancy in multiple sclerosis. TCRdb's table, derived via immunoSEQ multiplex PCR, lists solely in-frame clones and lacks some. Seen here are 95,000 to 100,000 clones, about 91% observed once, and the top ten hold about 3.4%. The input for sequencing was peripheral blood, taken in the second trimester of pregnancy. Source of these receptors: a female donor with multiple sclerosis, enrolled in a pregnancy study.

The chain employs TRBV19 and TRBJ2-3, with TRBD2 matching 9 bases. The CDR3 runs to 16 residues. Germline loops: CDR1 LNHDA, CDR2 SQIVND (reference sequence). V lost 6 bases, J lost 1 base, and 8 bases stayed unmatched. CDR3 sequence: CASRKPGTSRTDTQYF. The CDR3 DNA reads TGTGCCAGTAGAAAACCCGGGACTAGCCGCACAGATACGCAGTATTTT.

The genes are TRBV27 and TRBJ1-4; weak D call: TRBD1 (5 bases). Germline CDR1 is MNHEY and CDR2 is SMNVEV (reference sequence). V lost 6 bases to trimming and J lost 8 bases, with 25 bases between them. CDR3 length equals 17 residues. This CDR3 is CASSLKSQMDRGEKLFF. The CDR3 nucleotides read TGTGCCAGCAGCCTAAAATCCCAGATGGACCGGGGGGAAAAACTGTTTTTT.

The chain has TRBV7-2 and TRBJ2-2; TRBD2 aligns across 9 bases. J was trimmed by 5 bases and V by 4 bases; bases with no gene match: 5. This CDR3 is built from 15 residues. In germline, CDR1 is SGHTA, CDR2 FQGNSA. CDR3 DNA sequence: TGTGCCAGCAGCTCCCAAAGCGGGAGGACCGGGGAGCTGTTTTTT. This gives the protein CASSSQSGRTGELFF.

V is TRBV28 and J is TRBJ2-6; 8 bases match TRBD2. The CDR3 sequence is 19 residues long. Looked up from germline, CDR1 is MDHEN and CDR2 is SYDVKM. V lost 2 bases to trimming and J lost 0 bases; unmatched junction nucleotides: 9. CDR3 loop: CASSLVTAGGLSGANVLTF. As DNA, the CDR3 is TGTGCCAGCAGTTTAGTTACGGCGGGAGGACTCTCTGGGGCCAACGTCCTGACTTTC.

This rearrangement joins TRBV5-1 to TRBJ1-3; 7 bases match TRBD1. The CDR3 extends over 15 amino acids. The V and J ends lost 4 bases and 0 bases, in that order; junction bases with no gene match: 4. Germline CDR1 SGHRS, CDR2 YFSETQ. CDR3 sequence reads: CASSPSGGSGNTIYF. CDR3 sequence (DNA): TGCGCCAGCAGCCCGTCAGGGGGCTCTGGAAACACCATATATTTT.

This chain connects TRBV7-2 to TRBJ2-6, with 8 bases fitting TRBD1. The length of the CDR3 is 16 residues. Trimming took 8 bases from V and 2 from J; bases not matched to a gene: 8. In germline, CDR1 is SGHTA, CDR2 FQGNSA. As DNA, the CDR3 is TGTGCCAGCCTGGACAGGGTTCTGGCTGGGGCCAACGTCCTGACTTTC. Translating it yields CASLDRVLAGANVLTF. The entire variable domain, with the rest obtained from reference TRBV7-2 and TRBJ2-6, is as follows: GAGVSQSPSNKVTEKGKDVELRCDPISGHTALYWYRQSLGQGLEFLIYFQGNSAPDKSGLPSDRFSAERTGGSVSTLTIQRTQQEDSAVYLCASLDRVLAGANVLTFGAGSRLTVL.

The chain is built from TRBV7-9 and TRBJ1-3; D is undetermined. The CDR3 is made up of 14 amino acids. Trimming left V 2 bases short and J 2 bases short, with 7 bases between. Germline lookup yields CDR1 SEHNR and CDR2 FQNEAQ (reference sequence). The CDR3 bases are TGTGCCAGCAGCTTATCCCAGGCTGGAAACACCATATATTTT. Translating it yields CASSLSQAGNTIYF.

Only one count was recorded for this clone. The chain couples TRBV4-1 to TRBJ1-5; possibly TRBD1 for D (5 bases). Trimming took off 0 bases at V and 0 bases at J, with 18 bases between the two ends. This CDR3 contains 19 residues. Germline-derived CDR1 and CDR2 are MGHRA and YSYEKL. CDR3 sequence: CASSQDSGGSFYSNQPQHF. CDR3 coding DNA: TGCGCCAGCAGCCAAGATTCGGGGGGGAGCTTTTATAGCAATCAGCCCCAGCATTTT.